Given below is one T cell receptor beta chain in context. Its recognized antigen is unknown. Nothing much larger sits one base from this clone, and base qualities are not available. The sample is drawn from a study of blood T cell repertoires in COVID-19 (dated by TCRdb to between 2020 and 2021). For context, the study as a whole: The collaborator samples originated in the United States, Italy and Spain and spanned the acute and convalescent phases of COVID-19. The prospective study material was composed of cDNA or gDNA derived from T cells, B-cell-depleted T cells, or PBMCs. The dataset comprised deeply sampled blood TCRbeta repertoires from subjects exposed to, actively infected with, or recovered from COVID-19. The repertoires were released in a freely available public database meant as a resource for research on the immune response to SARS-CoV-2. Samples came from the ongoing ImmuneRACE study (first 160 participants) plus 1,254 subjects from 6 global collaborators. Sample metadata almost always included a de-identified subject ID, COVID-19 status, age in years and sex. Where available, HLA class I and class II types were obtained from metadata supplied by the sample provider rather than from assay-based typing. What the research found in general, with its limitations: How much clinical and demographic metadata was included differed by source and by participant, and the metadata was provided uncurated.

The immunoSEQ Assay, a bias-controlled multiplex PCR, was used to amplify TCRbeta CDR3 regions from genomic DNA. In the authors' own workflow: Within the assay, amplification of reference gene primers was used to estimate how many nucleated cells each sample contained. To quantify the absolute abundance of each unique TCRbeta CDR3 rearrangement, sequence reads were collapsed and filtered. For each sample, productive Simpson clonality was calculated as the square root of Simpson's diversity index across productive rearrangements. This immuneACCESS table, as held by TCRdb, lists in-frame sequences with V and J called but not all clones. Of the missing ones, under half trace to an unresolved V gene in checked studies; the others have no known cause. V and J calls and clone size are those listed in that table; D and trimming were worked out from the DNA. The sample yields 150,000 to 200,000 clones; about 93% were counted once. 3.5% to 5% of the sample is held by the ten biggest clonotypes.

Collaborating institutions collected whole blood in K2EDTA tubes following their own protocols. For TCRbeta analysis, collaborator samples were shipped as frozen whole blood, as isolated PBMCs, or as DNA extracted from either sample type. Via the germline V gene, CDR1 is MGHDK and CDR2 SYGVNS. The CDR3 runs 14 amino acids, cysteine and phenylalanine included. Only CDR3 DNA is held: 42 bases, read in frame from base 1. V and J lose 1 base and 6 bases, and a span of 9 bases separates them. The V and J genes are TRBV25-1 and TRBJ1-4; no D gene call is confident. The source material was peripheral blood. This TCR was recovered from a woman aged 45-65 years with acute or convalescent COVID-19. The CDR3 protein is CASSEWLGYEKLFF. The DNA sequence is as follows: TGTGCCAGCAGTGAATGGCTAGGATATGAAAAACTGTTTTTT.